A selection of T cell receptor beta chains follows, all from one sample in a study of blood T cell repertoires in COVID-19. Produced via immunoSEQ multiplex PCR; TCRdb's table is partial and in-frame only. The profile shows around 300,000 clones, 75% to 90% of them singletons. The sequenced material came from peripheral blood. The receptors were gathered from a woman in her 70s with acute or convalescent COVID-19. CDR3s include the opening cysteine and the closing phenylalanine or tryptophan. The order of the fields is J gene, clone size, V gene, D gene, CDR3 DNA, CDR3 protein. A D gene is named only where the DNA matches it firmly. Clone size is shown for a subset of rows, as once, few, many or a class of expanded clone.

TRBJ2-2 | - | TRBV12-2 | - | TGTGCAAGTCGCCCAAGATTCGGGAACACCGGGGAGCTGTTTTTT | CASRPRFGNTGELFF
TRBJ1-6 | - | TRBV13 | - | TGTGCCAGCAGCTCGTCCAGGGGTTTTTCACCCCTCCACTTT | CASSSSRGFSPLHF
TRBJ1-4 | - | TRBV14 | - | TGTGCCAGCAGCCGCGCACCCCCGAGAGATAATGAAAAACTGTTTTTT | CASSRAPPRDNEKLFF
TRBJ1-1 | - | TRBV6-6 | TRBD1 | TGTGCCAGCAGACCAGGGACAGGGGGCTGGAGGACTGAAGCTTTCTTT | CASRPGTGGWRTEAFF
TRBJ1-2 | - | TRBV18 | - | TGTGCCAGCTCACCTACAGGTCCTGATGGCTACACCTTC | CASSPTGPDGYTF
TRBJ2-7 | - | TRBV11-1 | - | TGTGCCAGCAGCTTAGGGGGCGGTTCCTACGAGCAGTACTTC | CASSLGGGSYEQYF
TRBJ1-1 | - | TRBV5-1 | - | TGCGCCAGCAGCTCATCAGGGGCCCGAAACACTGAAGCTTTCTTT | CASSSSGARNTEAFF
TRBJ1-5 | - | TRBV19 | - | TGTGCCACCAACTGGGCGCGGGACAATCAGCCCCAGCATTTT | CATNWARDNQPQHF
TRBJ2-7 | - | TRBV2 | - | TGTGCCAGCAAGGCGGCCAGGGAATCCGAGCAGTACTTC | CASKAARESEQYF
TRBJ2-2 | - | TRBV2 | TRBD1 | TGTGCCAGCCGAAACAGGGGGCTCGAGACCGGGGAGCTGTTTTTT | CASRNRGLETGELFF
TRBJ1-5 | - | TRBV9 | TRBD1 | TGTGCCAGCAGCGTCCCGTTGGGGTCCCGGGACAGGATCAATCAGCCCCAGCATTTT | CASSVPLGSRDRINQPQHF
TRBJ2-4 | - | TRBV11-3 | TRBD2 | TGTGCCAGCAGCCTCGGGACTACCGGAGGCATTCAGTACTTC | CASSLGTTGGIQYF
TRBJ2-5 | - | TRBV19 | - | TGTGCCAGTAGTGCCGGGGGAGGAGAGACCCAGTACTTC | CASSAGGGETQYF
TRBJ2-3 | - | TRBV5-6 | TRBD2 | TGTGCCAGCAGCTTAACCGGGACTAGCGGGGGGCAATACACAGATACGCAGTATTTT | CASSLTGTSGGQYTDTQYF
TRBJ2-5 | - | TRBV4-1 | - | TGCGCCAGCAGCCAACCCCTGAGCGGGCAGGTTCGAAAGACCCAGTACTTC | CASSQPLSGQVRKTQYF
TRBJ1-5 | few | TRBV7-2 | - | TGTGCCAGCAGCCGCCTCTCAGGGAACAATCAGCCCCAGCATTTT | CASSRLSGNNQPQHF
TRBJ1-3 | - | TRBV30 | - | TGTGCCTGGAGTGTATCGTCCTCTGGAAACACCATATATTTT | CAWSVSSSGNTIYF
TRBJ1-2 | - | TRBV5-1 | TRBD1 | TGCGCCAGCAGCAGGGACAGGGAACTCTATGGCTACACCTTC | CASSRDRELYGYTF
TRBJ2-5 | - | TRBV7-7 | TRBD1 | TGTGCCAGCAGCCCGGGACAGGGGGAGACCCAGTACTTC | CASSPGQGETQYF
TRBJ1-1 | - | TRBV6-6 | - | TGTGCCAGCGGGATGACTCGGGGCACTGAAGCTTTCTTT | CASGMTRGTEAFF
TRBJ2-1 | - | TRBV5-1 | TRBD2 | TGCGCCAGCAAGGAACTAGCGGGGAAGAGTGAGCAGTTCTTC | CASKELAGKSEQFF
TRBJ1-4 | - | TRBV6-1 | - | TGTGCCAGCAGTGAATTTGGAGGGGAGGGTGAAAAACTGTTTTTT | CASSEFGGEGEKLFF
TRBJ1-5 | once | TRBV28 | - | TGTGCCAGCAGTCGGGACACACTTAATCAGCCCCAGCATTTT | CASSRDTLNQPQHF
TRBJ2-5 | - | TRBV5-1 | - | TGCGCCAGCAGCTTACAGCAAGAGACCCAGTACTTC | CASSLQQETQYF
TRBJ1-6 | few | TRBV6-5 | - | TGTGCCAGCAGGGGAGGTAATTCACCCCTCCACTTT | CASRGGNSPLHF
TRBJ1-5 | - | TRBV4-1 | - | TGCGCCAGCAGCCGCGCCGGGGAGTCCAATCAGCCCCAGCATTTT | CASSRAGESNQPQHF
TRBJ2-7 | - | TRBV5-4 | - | TGTGCCAGCAGCTTGGCACAGGGCATGGGGCGTTTGGGCGAGCAGTACTTC | CASSLAQGMGRLGEQYF
TRBJ1-2 | - | TRBV5-6 | - | TGTGCCAGCAGCTTGGACAGGAGCTATGGCTACACCTTC | CASSLDRSYGYTF
TRBJ1-4 | - | TRBV3-1/TRBV3-2 | TRBD1 | TGTGCCAGCAGCCCCGGGGACAGGGCCCTTAATGAAAAACTGTTTTTT | CASSPGDRALNEKLFF
TRBJ2-5 | - | TRBV5-1 | TRBD2 | TGCGCCAGCAGCTTGGGTAGGACTAGCGGGGACCAAGAGACCCAGTACTTC | CASSLGRTSGDQETQYF
TRBJ2-1 | - | TRBV5-4 | TRBD1 | TGTGCCAGCAGCTGGGACAGGGTCGGCAATGAGCAGTTCTTC | CASSWDRVGNEQFF
TRBJ2-3 | - | TRBV10-2 | TRBD1 | TGCGCCAGCCGCCGGGACAGGGGGCCCACAGATACGCAGTATTTT | CASRRDRGPTDTQYF
TRBJ2-1 | - | TRBV12-1 | - | TGTGCCAGCAGCTGCCGACTAGCGGGTGAGAACAATGAGCAGTTCTTC | CASSCRLAGENNEQFF
TRBJ1-5 | - | TRBV18 | TRBD1 | TGTGCCAGCTCACCAGGGACAGCCAATCAGCCCCAGCATTTT | CASSPGTANQPQHF
TRBJ2-5 | - | TRBV4-1 | TRBD1 | TGCGCCAGCAGCCAAGGGGACAGGGTGTCAGAGACCCAGTACTTC | CASSQGDRVSETQYF
TRBJ1-1 | - | TRBV11-3 | TRBD1 | TGTGCCAGCAGCCAAGGACAGGGTGGGGGAAGGAACACTGAAGCTTTCTTT | CASSQGQGGGRNTEAFF
TRBJ2-7 | - | TRBV6-6 | TRBD1 | TGTGCCAGCAGTTACCCGGGACAGGGATTGTACGAGCAGTACTTC | CASSYPGQGLYEQYF